Listed here are 25 T cell receptor beta chains from one sample, sequenced in a study of Graves' ophthalmopathy and Graves' hyperthyroidism. Amplification from RNA transcripts yielded the TCR beta CDR3 regions. RT-PCR in the first round used HTBI primers; a second-round multiplex PCR followed. MiXCR, run by TCRdb on the multiplex PCR reads, gives a single entry per CDR3 protein. The sample has hundreds of thousands of distinct CDR3 sequences, roughly two fifths seen once. Sequenced material: peripheral blood. The receptors come from an adult man with Graves' ophthalmopathy.

This clonotype was seen many times. The chain combines TRBV5-5 with TRBJ2-7; the D is unclear. This CDR3 has 14 amino acids. Trimming removed 3 bases at V and 0 bases at J, with 10 bases between. Germline loops: CDR1 SGHKS, CDR2 YYEKEE (reference sequence). Here the CDR3 DNA reads TGTGCCAGCAGCTCCCGACGGACCTCCTACGAGCAGTACTTC. Its protein is CASSSRRTSYEQYF.

The J gene is TRBJ2-7, the V gene TRBV7-9, with D possibly TRBD2 on 6 matching bases. Per germline, CDR1 SEHNR and CDR2 FQNEAQ (reference sequence). CDR3 length: 17 amino acids. Trimming shortened V by 5 bases and J by 4 bases, and 24 bases separated the two germline ends. The CDR3 reads CASSLKNLGGPYYEQYF. CDR3 sequence (DNA): TGTGCCAGCAGCCTAAAGAATTTGGGAGGTCCTTATTACGAGCAGTACTTC.

In its sample, this clonotype was seen many times. V gene TRBV14 combines with J gene TRBJ1-1; no clear D. CDR1 and CDR2 (germline): SGHDN, FVKESK. The CDR3 spans 13 residues. With 1 base removed from V and 3 bases from J, the gap between germline ends came to 6 bases. CDR3 nucleotide sequence: TGTGCCAGCAGCCAAGGAACATACACTGAAGCTTTCTTT. Encoded protein: CASSQGTYTEAFF.

This rearrangement joins TRBV12-3 or TRBV12-4 to TRBJ1-1; D may be TRBD1 (5 bases). The CDR3 is 14 amino acids. Trimming left V 3 bases short and J 5 bases short, with 13 bases between. CDR3 in amino acids: CASSFQGSGTEAFF. In DNA form, the CDR3 reads TGTGCCAGCAGTTTCCAGGGAAGTGGAACTGAAGCTTTCTTT.

This clonotype was picked up one time. A clone one base away is much larger, so this may be a read error. J is TRBJ1-1 and V is TRBV12-3 or TRBV12-4; TRBD1 aligns across 7 bases. The CDR3 consists of 12 residues. The CDR3 loop is CASRPDREEVFF. CDR3 nucleotide sequence: TGTGCCAGCAGACCCGACAGGGAAGAAGTTTTCTTT.

This clonotype was seen repeatedly, ten times or more. The chain has TRBV4-3 and TRBJ2-5; D is perhaps TRBD1 or TRBD2 (6 bases each). Germline CDR1 is LGHNA and CDR2 is YSLEER. The CDR3 is 14 amino acids. Trimming stripped 2 bases from V and 5 bases from J, with 12 bases between. The CDR3 DNA reads TGCGCCAGCAGCCAAAACGGGGGCAGGGAGACCCAGTACTTC. It encodes CASSQNGGRETQYF.

V usage is TRBV24-1 and J usage is TRBJ2-7, with D possibly being TRBD1 (5 bases). Germline CDR1 and CDR2: KGHDR and SFDVKD. CDR3 length: 13 amino acids. V lost 3 bases and J lost 3, with 8 bases in between. CDR3: CATSDRDSYEQYF. Here the CDR3 DNA reads TGTGCCACCAGTGATCGAGACAGCTACGAGCAGTACTTC.

This clonotype turned up a few times. Relative to the germline gene, one junction end is altered; a read error may explain this. CDR3 residues: CVSSLGGGGNEKLFF. CDR3 sequence (DNA): TGCGTCAGCAGCTTGGGTGGAGGGGGCAATGAAAAACTGTTTTTT. The V call is TRBV5-1, the J call TRBJ1-4; 7 bases are a match to TRBD1. The germline CDR1 and CDR2 sequences are SGHRS and YFSETQ. The CDR3 length is 15 residues.

Many counts were recorded for this clonotype. The chain combines TRBV20-1 with TRBJ2-5, with D hard to call. The germline V gene encodes CDR1 DFQATT and CDR2 SNEGSKA (reference sequence). This CDR3 has 13 residues. V lost 6 bases and J lost 0, with 11 bases in between. The CDR3 nucleotides are TGCAGTGCCCTATCTAACTACCAAGAGACCCAGTACTTC. Its translation is CSALSNYQETQYF.

The chain carries TRBV29-1 and TRBJ1-5; 7 nucleotides match TRBD1. Trimming removed 8 bases from V and 3 bases from J; junction bases left unmatched: 10. Germline lookup yields CDR1 SQVTM and CDR2 ANQGSEA. This CDR3 contains 14 residues. The CDR3 reads CSQATGPSNQPQHF. The CDR3 DNA is TGCAGCCAAGCGACAGGGCCCTCCAATCAGCCCCAGCATTTT.

This clonotype came up many times. This CDR3 reads CASSQVKWAHYEQYF. The CDR3 bases are TGTGCCAGCAGCCAGGTAAAGTGGGCGCACTACGAGCAGTACTTC. This chain joins TRBV7-8 and TRBJ2-7; D remains ambiguous. The V gene lost 5 bases and the J gene lost 3 bases, with 17 bases spanning the gap. CDR1 is SGHVS, CDR2 FQNEAQ, per germline. The CDR3 totals 15 residues.

J is TRBJ1-1 and V is TRBV25-1, with D perhaps TRBD1 (6 bases). This CDR3 has 14 amino acids. CDR1 is MGHDK and CDR2 is SYGVNS in the germline V gene. In DNA form, the CDR3 reads TGTGCTAGAGATTGGCAGGGGAGAATTACTGAAGCTTTCTTT. It encodes CARDWQGRITEAFF.

The rearrangement links TRBV9 to TRBJ2-2; 13 nucleotides align to TRBD2. The CDR3 contains 15 residues. V lost 4 bases to trimming and J lost 7 bases; unmatched junction nucleotides: 4. The germline V gene has CDR1 SGDLS and CDR2 YYNGEE. The CDR3 loop is CASSPRLAGGGELFF. As DNA, the CDR3 is TGTGCCAGCAGCCCTAGACTAGCGGGGGGCGGGGAGCTGTTTTTT.

This chain joins TRBV12-5 and TRBJ1-4; possibly TRBD1 for D (6 bases). Trimming stripped 5 bases from V and 8 bases from J, with 24 bases between. The CDR3 runs 17 residues. Germline CDR1 is LGHNT and CDR2 is FRNRAP. This CDR3 reads CASGTLPPGEPREKLFF. CDR3 bases: TGTGCTAGTGGTACACTACCACCAGGGGAACCCAGGGAAAAACTGTTTTTT.

This clonotype was picked up a small number of times. V is TRBV7-2 and J is TRBJ2-3; D perhaps matches TRBD2 (6 bases). This CDR3 has 14 residues. V was clipped by 5 bases and J by 2 bases, with 11 bases between them. Germline-derived CDR1 and CDR2 are SGHTA and FQGNSA. DNA for the CDR3: TGTGCCAGCAGCCCGGACTATCTCACAGATACGCAGTATTTT. Protein product: CASSPDYLTDTQYF.

Many counts were recorded for this clonotype. The chain carries TRBV2 and TRBJ1-1, with a weak D call TRBD1 (5 bases). The germline gives CDR1 SNHLY, CDR2 FYNNEI. The germline V and J ends were trimmed by 5 bases and 6 bases, with 13 bases remaining between them. The CDR3 contains 13 residues. CDR3 protein: CASSRDFGAEAFF. CDR3 nucleotide sequence: TGTGCCAGCAGTAGGGACTTTGGGGCTGAAGCTTTCTTT.

Turning to this clonotype: This sequence may be a read error, since a much larger clone differs from it by one base. The chain combines TRBV7-9 with TRBJ2-2; 7 bases agree with TRBD1. This CDR3 region has 15 residues. CDR1 and CDR2 from the germline V gene are SEHNR and FQNEAQ (reference sequence). The CDR3 sequence: CASSPGQLNTGEPFF. The CDR3, as DNA: TGTGCCAGCAGCCCGGGACAGCTAAACACCGGGGAGCCGTTTTTT.

This sequence joins TRBV11-2 and TRBJ1-6; 7 bases agree with TRBD1. V lost 1 base and J lost 5; bases outside the gene matches: 5. From germline, CDR1 is SGHAT and CDR2 FQNNGV. The CDR3 extends over 16 amino acids. In DNA form, the CDR3 reads TGTGCCAGCAGCTTAGCAGGGACAGCACATAATTCACCCCTCCACTTT. Translated: CASSLAGTAHNSPLHF.

Turning to this clonotype: Possible read error: a much larger clone is one base away. The chain combines TRBV2 with TRBJ2-7; D is possibly TRBD2 (5 bases). The CDR3 totals 12 residues. Trimming removed 8 bases from V and 6 bases from J, with 14 bases in between. Germline V gene lookup returns CDR1 SNHLY and CDR2 FYNNEI. CDR3 in amino acids: CASEDWYCEQYF. The CDR3 coding sequence is TGTGCCAGCGAGGACTGGTACTGCGAGCAGTACTTC.

This clonotype was counted a few times. The rearrangement joins TRBV5-4 to TRBJ1-2; D may be TRBD1 (5 bases). This CDR3 spans 15 amino acids. V was trimmed by 3 bases and J by 6 bases, leaving 18 bases between them. CDR1 and CDR2 from the germline V gene are SGHNT and YYREEE (reference sequence). The CDR3 sequence: CASSSRQSYRDGYTF. The DNA for the CDR3 is TGTGCCAGCAGCTCCAGACAGTCATATCGTGATGGCTACACCTTC.

This CDR3 reads CASMLPGHHGYTF. The CDR3, as DNA: TGTGCCAGCATGTTACCGGGGCATCATGGCTACACCTTC. The gene calls are TRBV2 and TRBJ1-2, with D possibly being TRBD1 (5 bases). The CDR3 has 13 amino acids. Germline V gene lookup returns CDR1 SNHLY and CDR2 FYNNEI. Trimming shortened V by 7 bases and J by 6 bases, and 15 bases separated the two germline ends.

This chain connects TRBV7-2 to TRBJ2-7; 7 bases fit TRBD1. Germline V CDR1 and CDR2: SGHTA, FQGNSA. This CDR3 is 15 amino acids long. V was pared by 4 bases and J by 4 bases, with 10 bases of the junction left unmatched. DNA of the CDR3: TGTGCCAGCAGCTCCTTGACAGGGAAGCATTACGAGCAGTACTTC. It encodes CASSSLTGKHYEQYF.

This clonotype was seen more than once but under ten times. CDR3 protein: CASSPRTGGSSYEQYF. The DNA for the CDR3 is TGTGCCAGCAGTCCTAGGACAGGGGGCTCCTCCTACGAGCAGTACTTC. This rearrangement joins TRBV2 to TRBJ2-7, with 11 positions matching TRBD1. V was clipped by 5 bases and J by 0 bases; unmatched bases: 6. The length of the CDR3 is 16 residues. Germline V gene sequence: CDR1 SNHLY, CDR2 FYNNEI.

With regard to this clonotype: A read error is likely, as this CDR3 ends without the conserved phenylalanine or tryptophan. The rearrangement uses TRBV29-1 and TRBJ1-1; D may be TRBD1 (6 bases). The CDR3 extends over 13 amino acids. Trimming cost V 5 bases and J 5 bases, with 15 bases left between them. CDR1 is SQVTM and CDR2 is ANQGSEA in the germline V gene. CDR3 in amino acids: CSVRAGEETEAFL. CDR3 nucleotides: TGCAGCGTTAGAGCAGGGGAAGAAACTGAAGCTTTCCTT.

This clonotype was seen repeatedly, ten times or more. The genes are TRBV7-9 and TRBJ1-1, with D perhaps TRBD1 (6 bases). In germline, CDR1 is SEHNR, CDR2 FQNEAQ (reference sequence). Trimming stripped 8 bases from V and 4 bases from J, with 14 bases between. This CDR3 has 13 residues. Written as DNA, the CDR3 is TGTGCCAGCCGGACCGGAGGGGGCACTGAAGCTTTCTTT. This gives the protein CASRTGGGTEAFF. Supplemented by reference TRBV7-9 and TRBJ1-1, the full variable domain reads DTGVSQNPRHKITKRGQNVTFRCDPISEHNRLYWYRQTLGQGPEFLTYFQNEAQLEKSRLLSDRFSAERPKGSFSTLEIQRTEQGDSAMYLCASRTGGGTEAFFGQGTRLTVV.